This T cell receptor (beta chain) was retrieved from a study of cytomegalovirus exposure and HLA in healthy donors. In regard to this clone: The target antigen is unknown.

Donors were nominally healthy when sampled, though unrecorded immune exposures were likely. PCR was performed using 60 Vbeta and 13 Jbeta primers. TCRdb's table, derived via immunoSEQ multiplex PCR, lists solely in-frame clones and lacks some. The sample records 90,000 to 110,000 clones, 60% to 80% being singletons. Unmatched junction bases numbered 5, after V lost 3 bases and J lost 5 bases. The CDR3 extends over 13 amino acids. Germline values: CDR1 GTSNPN, CDR2 SVGIG (reference sequence). Points from the study as a whole: In an earlier analysis, most TCR beta V segments were productive about 87% or about 30% of the time.

This clonotype was obtained from a man aged 25-45 years in good health and CMV-seronegative. What was sequenced was PBMCs. V usage is TRBV30 and J usage is TRBJ2-5, with 8 bases aligning to TRBD1. This CDR3 is CAWRRTGYETQYF. CDR3 bases: TGTGCCTGGAGGAGGACAGGGTACGAGACCCAGTACTTC.